The 7 T cell receptor beta chains below all came from one sample that was sequenced in a study of T cells in women clearing cervical HPV infection. TCRdb's table, derived via immunoSEQ multiplex PCR, lists solely in-frame clones and lacks some. The sample includes about 23,000 clones. The sample comprised blood buffy coat. The receptor set was obtained from a woman aged 18-70 years with a cervical HPV16 infection that either progressed to CIN3+ or cleared (not recorded which).

A note on this clone: One end of the junction does not line up with germline, which may come from a read error. The CDR3 loop is CASSLAYTGELFF. Partial CDR3 DNA: TGTGCTAGCAGCTTAGCCTACACCGGGGAG. This sequence joins TRBV7-7 and TRBJ2-2; D is undetermined. The sequenced fragment ends 3 residues before the CDR3 boundary, so the rest is inferred from the germline J gene. In germline, CDR1 is SSHAT, CDR2 FNYEAQ (reference sequence). The CDR3 runs 13 residues.

Measured by frequency, this clone is medium-sized (0.01 to 0.1%). Sequencing ends 3 residues short of the CDR3 end; the germline J gene provides the rest. The chain employs TRBV5-1 and TRBJ2-3; TRBD2 matches 14 bases. The J segment lost 0 bases and the V segment lost 0 bases, leaving 0 bases of the junction unmatched. The V gene's germline CDR1 is SGHRS and CDR2 YFSETQ. This CDR3 has 17 amino acids. CDR3 bases read: TGCGCCAGCAGCTTGGGACTAGCGGGAGGGAGCACAGATACG. Amino acid sequence: CASSLGLAGGSTDT. The complete CDR3 protein is CASSLGLAGGSTDTQYF.

The covered CDR3 bases are TGTGCCAGTAGTGAGACAGGGGGGGAGATTTGGCAGCCC. The encoded protein is CASSETGGEIWQP. The CDR3 as a whole reads CASSETGGEIWQPQHF. V and J are TRBV19 and TRBJ1-5; TRBD1 matches at 9 bases. Sequencing ends 3 residues short of the CDR3 end; the germline J gene provides the rest. Germline CDR1 and CDR2: LNHDA and SQIVND (reference sequence). Trimming at V came to 5 bases and at J to 7 bases, leaving 12 bases not matched to a gene. The CDR3 is 16 amino acids.

Details on this clone: The read gets to within 3 residues of the CDR3 end, and the germline J gene fills in the rest. This sample also contains other DNA sequences that code for the same CDR3. V and J are TRBV2 and TRBJ1-2; 9 bases agree with TRBD1. This CDR3 region has 15 residues. Germline V gene lookup returns CDR1 SNHLY and CDR2 FYNNEI. Trimming took 5 bases from V and 4 from J; bases not matched to a gene: 8. The CDR3 DNA, read in part, is TGTGCCAGCAGTATTGGAGACAGGGGGGCCTATGGC. Encoded protein: CASSIGDRGAYG. The full CDR3 reads CASSIGDRGAYGYTF.

In the case of this clone: The CDR3 end lies 3 residues beyond the end of the read and is filled in from the germline J gene. This chain connects TRBV18 to TRBJ1-2; 10 positions match TRBD1. The CDR3 loop spans 15 amino acids. The V gene's germline CDR1 is KGHSH and CDR2 LQKENI. CDR3 in amino acids: CASSPPDRGYHDYTF. The CDR3 bases that were read are TGTGCCAGCTCACCACCGGACAGGGGGTATCATGAC. The variable domain in full, with the rest retrieved from reference TRBV18 and TRBJ1-2, is NAGVMQNPRHLVRRRGQEARLRCSPMKGHSHVYWYRQLPEEGLKFMVYLQKENIIDESGMPKERFSAEFPKEGPSILRIQQVVRGDSAAYFCASSPPDRGYHDYTFGSGTRLTVV.

A word on this clone: The CDR3 end lies 3 residues beyond the end of the read and is filled in from the germline J gene. V usage is TRBV20-1 and J usage is TRBJ2-3; D call uncertain. There are 14 residues in the CDR3. CDR1 is DFQATT, CDR2 SNEGSKA, per germline (reference sequence). Trimming removed 2 bases at V and 0 bases at J, with 9 bases between. The CDR3 sequence is CSARPPISTDTQYF. The DNA read from the CDR3 is TGCAGTGCTAGACCTCCTATAAGCACAGATACG.

Regarding this clone: The CDR3 end falls 3 residues outside the read, so it is completed with the germline J gene. V and J are TRBV20-1 and TRBJ2-5, with TRBD2 identical over 12 bases. The CDR3 runs to 15 residues. Germline assignment: CDR1 DFQATT and CDR2 SNEGSKA (reference sequence). J lost 4 bases, V lost 5 bases, and 8 bases had no gene match. This CDR3 reads CSAGPTLAGGETQYF. The CDR3 DNA, read in part, is TGCAGTGCTGGACCGACACTAGCGGGGGGAGAGACC.